This T cell receptor beta chain originates from a study of CD8+ T cells in alopecia areata. Study at large: Among treated patients, severity was scored by affected scalp area percentage. Study-level results: Tofacitinib did not eliminate many expanded lesional clones from scalp or blood. In scalp samples, resident alphabeta T cells of normal skin are also sequenced.

The treatment here: oral pan-JAK inhibitor, 5-10 mg twice daily. Those with alopecia areata gave lesional scalp punch biopsies and peripheral blood. Sequencing templates came from extracted RNA that was reverse transcribed into cDNA. TCRdb's table, derived via immunoSEQ multiplex PCR, lists solely in-frame clones and lacks some. Of roughly 250,000 clones listed, about 62% are singletons. Germline V gene lookup returns CDR1 SEHNR and CDR2 FQNEAQ (reference sequence). V lost 9 bases to trimming and J lost 2 bases; unmatched junction nucleotides: 3. The CDR3 extends over 13 amino acids. This clone has more than one count but fewer than ten. The target antigen is unknown.

The sample was CD4+ T cells sorted from blood, taken around week 52, from a patient treated with tofacitinib. The TCR originated in a human donor with alopecia areata. The rearrangement links TRBV7-9 to TRBJ2-1, with 8 bases identical to TRBD1. The CDR3 loop is CASEQGAYNEQFF. The DNA for the CDR3 is TGTGCCAGTGAACAGGGGGCCTACAATGAGCAGTTCTTC.